This TCR beta chain comes out of a study of cytomegalovirus exposure and HLA in healthy donors. General study points: The study found most TCR sequences rare, yet found some public TCRs in many donors. It was assumed in the presence/absence analyses that sequencing depth was roughly uniform across donors. It was shown in a later analysis that HLA-associated TCR beta chains were more clonally expanded than other, equally common chains. Most subjects had HLA-A and HLA-B alleles reportedly predicted accurately by TCR beta sequences.

The V gene lost 2 bases and the J gene lost 0 bases, with 13 bases spanning the gap. The CDR3 is 17 amino acids. Germline CDR1 is LNHNV and CDR2 is YYDKDF (reference sequence). Use of 60 Vbeta and 13 Jbeta primers characterized the PCR. This table comes from immunoSEQ multiplex PCR, and its TCRdb copy is limited to in-frame clones, with some not included. Among approximately 170,000 clones listed, approximately 70% were seen once. Remarks on this clone: What it binds is unknown.

Sequencing was performed on PBMCs. V and J are TRBV15 and TRBJ1-4; D remains unclear. The source of this sequence is a woman between 18 and 30 years old in good health and CMV-seropositive. CDR3: CATSRSRGWATNEKLFF. CDR3 nucleotide sequence: TGTGCCACCAGCAGAAGTAGAGGGTGGGCAACTAATGAAAAACTGTTTTTT.